This record covers a single TCR beta chain. It lacks a known antigen. No much larger clonotype is one base removed from it; base qualities were not supplied. The immunoSEQ Assay, a bias-controlled multiplex PCR, was used to amplify TCRbeta CDR3 regions from genomic DNA. Processing in the source paper ran as follows. The number of nucleated cells in each sample was estimated by amplification of reference gene primers within the assay. Sequence reads were collapsed and filtered to measure the absolute abundance of every unique TCRbeta CDR3 rearrangement. For each sample, productive Simpson clonality was calculated by taking the square root of Simpson's diversity index across productive rearrangements. This is the immuneACCESS table as TCRdb keeps it, with only in-frame sequences that have V and J called. A part of the clones is gone; compared with another copy, unresolved V genes explain less than half, and the rest is unexplained. Clonal size and the V and J genes are those of that table, whereas D and trimming came from the DNA. This sample comprises roughly 220,000 clones, 65% to 90% of them detected only once. The ten largest clones take up roughly 3.8% of the sample.

Enrolling through a virtual design, the prospective study's participants ranged in age from roughly 18 to 89 years and lived across around 25 United States geographic areas. In the prospective study, participants were assigned to cohorts based on the clinical history participants reported in a screening survey and a study questionnaire. In the prospective study, whole blood, serum and a nasopharyngeal or oropharyngeal swab were collected from each participant by mobile phlebotomists. Participants in the prospective study had the option to provide additional blood draws and questionnaires over an approximately 2-month period. Before DNA extraction, prospective study blood samples were shipped either frozen or at room temperature. The trim is 2 bases for V and 1 base for J, with a gap of 11 bases between the germline ends. CDR1 LGHNA and CDR2 YSLEER are derived from the germline V gene. The CDR3 has 16 amino acids, counting the end cysteine and phenylalanine. The sequence is cut down to CDR3 DNA, 48 bases in frame from base 1.

These data originate in a study of blood T cell repertoires in COVID-19 (dated by TCRdb to the early 2020s). Regarding the study in general: Samples covering the acute and convalescent phases of COVID-19 were provided by collaborators in the United States, Italy and Spain. The material from the prospective study consisted of cDNA or gDNA derived from T cells, B-cell-depleted T cells, or PBMCs. The dataset comprised deeply sampled blood TCRbeta repertoires from subjects exposed to, actively infected with, or recovered from COVID-19. The repertoires were made available in a free public database intended to serve as a resource for research on the immune response to SARS-CoV-2. The samples were drawn from two sources: the first 160 participants of the ongoing ImmuneRACE study, and 1,000 to 1,500 subjects contributed by 6 global collaborators. The sample metadata nearly always contained a de-identified subject ID, COVID-19 status, age in years and sex. HLA class I and class II types, where available, came from metadata supplied by the sample provider rather than from assay-based typing.

What the study reported, not specific to this receptor: Clinical and demographic metadata were provided uncurated, with the amount varying by source and participant.

The chain is encoded by TRBV4-3 joined to TRBJ2-2; the D gene is perhaps TRBD1, on 7 matching bases. This sequence originates from a woman in her 40s with acute COVID-19. Material: PBMCs or T cells enriched from blood (not recorded which). The nucleotides read TGCGCCAGCAGCCAATCGCGGGACAGGAACACCGGGGAGCTGTTTTTT. It codes for CASSQSRDRNTGELFF.